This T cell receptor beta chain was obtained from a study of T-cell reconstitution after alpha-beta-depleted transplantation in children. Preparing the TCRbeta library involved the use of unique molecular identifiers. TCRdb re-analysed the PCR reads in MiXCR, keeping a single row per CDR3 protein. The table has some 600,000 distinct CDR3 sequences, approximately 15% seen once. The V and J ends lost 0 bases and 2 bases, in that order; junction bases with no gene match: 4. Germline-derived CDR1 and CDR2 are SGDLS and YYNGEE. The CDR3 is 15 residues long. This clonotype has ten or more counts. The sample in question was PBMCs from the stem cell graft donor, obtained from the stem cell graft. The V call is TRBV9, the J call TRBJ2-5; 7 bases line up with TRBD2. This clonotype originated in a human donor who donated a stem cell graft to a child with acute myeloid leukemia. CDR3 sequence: CASSVGGGVQETQYF. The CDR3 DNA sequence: TGTGCCAGCAGCGTAGGCGGGGGAGTACAAGAGACCCAGTACTTC.